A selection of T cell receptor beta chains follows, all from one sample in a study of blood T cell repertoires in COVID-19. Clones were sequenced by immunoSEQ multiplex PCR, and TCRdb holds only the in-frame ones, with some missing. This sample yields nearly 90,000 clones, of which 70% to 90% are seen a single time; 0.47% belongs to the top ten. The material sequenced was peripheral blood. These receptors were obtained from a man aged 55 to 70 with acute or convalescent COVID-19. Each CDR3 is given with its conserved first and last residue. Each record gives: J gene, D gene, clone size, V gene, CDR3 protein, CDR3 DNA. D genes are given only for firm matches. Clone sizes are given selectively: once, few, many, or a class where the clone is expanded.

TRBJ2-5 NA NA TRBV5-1 CASSLVDSQETQYF TGCGCCAGCAGCTTGGTCGACAGCCAAGAGACCCAGTACTTC
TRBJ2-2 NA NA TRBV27 CASSFYPVLDPNTGELFF TGTGCCAGCAGTTTCTACCCGGTACTAGACCCGAACACCGGGGAGCTGTTTTTT
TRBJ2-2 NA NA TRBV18 CASSPAGGELFF TGTGCCAGCTCACCAGCAGGCGGGGAGCTGTTTTTT
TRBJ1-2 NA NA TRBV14 CASSQDPLLTPGYTF TGTGCCAGCAGCCAAGACCCATTACTCACCCCTGGCTACACCTTC
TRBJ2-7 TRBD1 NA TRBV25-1 CASGGGQGPTYEQYF TGTGCCAGCGGGGGGGGACAGGGGCCAACCTACGAGCAGTACTTC
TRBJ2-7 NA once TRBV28 CASSTPHSAYEQYF TGTGCCAGCAGCACCCCACATAGCGCCTACGAGCAGTACTTC
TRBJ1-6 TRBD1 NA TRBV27 CASSLSDRGSSPLHF TGTGCCAGCAGTTTATCGGACAGGGGGAGTTCACCCCTCCACTTT
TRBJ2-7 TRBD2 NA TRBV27 CASREGTSGKTYEQYF TGTGCCAGCAGGGAAGGGACTAGCGGAAAAACCTACGAGCAGTACTTC
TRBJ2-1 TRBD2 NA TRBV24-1 CATSDPSIAGSSYNEQFF TGTGCCACCAGTGACCCAAGTATAGCGGGGAGCTCCTACAATGAGCAGTTCTTC
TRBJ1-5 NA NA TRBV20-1 CSASHSFRGNQPQHF TGCAGTGCTAGTCACAGTTTTAGGGGGAATCAGCCCCAGCATTTT
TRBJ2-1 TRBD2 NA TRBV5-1 CASSLGGTSVVYEQFF TGCGCCAGCAGCTTGGGAGGGACTAGCGTAGTCTATGAGCAGTTCTTC
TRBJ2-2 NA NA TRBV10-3 CAISSRDSQTGELFF TGTGCCATCAGTAGCCGGGACTCCCAGACCGGGGAGCTGTTTTTT
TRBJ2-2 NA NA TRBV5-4 CASSLTSTGELFF TGTGCCAGCAGCTTGACTAGCACCGGGGAGCTGTTTTTT
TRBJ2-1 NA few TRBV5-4 CASSVDSSYNEQFF TGTGCCAGCAGCGTGGACTCGTCCTACAATGAGCAGTTCTTC
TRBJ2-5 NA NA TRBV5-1 CASSLGGAYQETQYF TGCGCCAGTTCGCTAGGCGGGGCATACCAAGAGACCCAGTACTTC
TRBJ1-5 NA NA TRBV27 CASSPREVRRGNQPQHF TGTGCCAGCAGTCCCCGTGAGGTTAGGAGGGGCAATCAGCCCCAGCATTTT
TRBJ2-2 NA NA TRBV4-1 CASSPPSAGTGELFF TGCGCCAGCAGCCCACCTAGCGCTGGCACCGGGGAGCTGTTTTTT
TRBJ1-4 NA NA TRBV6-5 CASSWTARSEKLFF TGTGCCAGCAGTTGGACAGCGCGGAGTGAAAAACTGTTTTTT
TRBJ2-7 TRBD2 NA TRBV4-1 CASSQDYLAGAEQYF TGCGCCAGCAGCCAAGACTACCTAGCGGGAGCCGAGCAGTACTTC
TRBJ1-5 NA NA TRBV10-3 CAISEGRVRDNQPQHF TGTGCCATCAGTGAGGGGAGGGTACGGGACAATCAGCCCCAGCATTTT
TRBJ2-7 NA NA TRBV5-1 CASSSQSSVYEQYF TGCGCCAGCAGCTCCCAAAGTAGCGTCTACGAGCAGTACTTC
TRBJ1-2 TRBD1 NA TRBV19 CASTQRQGAGYGYTF TGTGCCAGTACCCAGAGACAGGGGGCTGGTTATGGCTACACCTTC
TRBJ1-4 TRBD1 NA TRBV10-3 CAISGGQGAFEKLFF TGTGCCATCAGTGGGGGACAGGGAGCGTTTGAAAAACTGTTTTTT
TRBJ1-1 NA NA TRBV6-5 CASKRGNTEAFF TGTGCCAGCAAACGAGGGAACACTGAAGCTTTCTTT
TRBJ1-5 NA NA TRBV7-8 CASSLHLQSNQPQHF TGTGCCAGCAGCTTACATCTACAGAGCAATCAGCCCCAGCATTTT
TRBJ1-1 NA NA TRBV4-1 CASRKPTGNDAEAFF TGCGCCAGCAGAAAGCCCACAGGGAATGACGCTGAAGCTTTCTTT
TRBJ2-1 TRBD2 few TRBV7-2 CASSSNPLLAGGPDNEQFF TGTGCCAGCAGCTCAAACCCCCTCCTAGCGGGAGGTCCGGACAATGAGCAGTTCTTC
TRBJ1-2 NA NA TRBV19 CASSRGINYGYTF TGTGCCAGTAGTAGGGGCATTAACTATGGCTACACCTTC
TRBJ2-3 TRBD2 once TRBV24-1 CATSDPSGGASTQYF TGTGCCACCAGTGATCCAAGCGGGGGGGCCTCCACGCAGTATTTT
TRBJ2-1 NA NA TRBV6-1 CASSEFRYGEQFF TGTGCCAGCAGTGAGTTCCGGTACGGTGAGCAGTTCTTC
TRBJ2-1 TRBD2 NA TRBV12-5 CASGQNPLAGDPYEQFF TGTGCTAGTGGTCAAAACCCACTAGCGGGAGATCCTTATGAGCAGTTCTTC
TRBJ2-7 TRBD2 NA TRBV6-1 CASSDDRRTSGRSYEQYF TGTGCCAGCAGTGACGACAGGCGGACTAGCGGGAGATCCTACGAGCAGTACTTC